The 5 T cell receptor beta chains given below trace back to one sample, sequenced in a study of cytomegalovirus exposure and HLA in healthy donors. It was with 60 Vbeta and 13 Jbeta primers that the PCR ran. The data were produced by immunoSEQ multiplex PCR, yet TCRdb's version contains in-frame clones alone and is incomplete. The table has about 160,000 clones, 80% to 90% seen once; the top ten hold about 7.7%. The source material was PBMCs. The receptors come from a woman aged 25 to 39 in good health and CMV-seropositive.

The V and J genes are TRBV18 and TRBJ1-4; D is ambiguous. The CDR3 is made up of 13 amino acids. CDR1 and CDR2 from the germline V gene are KGHSH and LQKENI. V was clipped by 2 bases and J by 5 bases, with 6 bases between them. In nucleotides, the CDR3 is TGTGCCAGCTCACCAGGGAGGAATGAAAAACTGTTTTTT. It yields the protein CASSPGRNEKLFF.

The J gene is TRBJ1-6, the V gene TRBV9; possible D gene TRBD1, 5 bases. V was trimmed by 0 bases and J by 9 bases, leaving 13 bases between them. Germline V lookup: CDR1 SGDLS, CDR2 YYNGEE. This CDR3 is built from 15 residues. CDR3 nucleotides: TGTGCCAGCAGCGTAGGATCCAGGGCGCCTTCACCCCTCCACTTT. This translates into CASSVGSRAPSPLHF.

The rearrangement joins TRBV10-3 to TRBJ1-4; 11 bases align to TRBD1. J was trimmed by 10 bases and V by 6 bases; bases with no gene match: 7. The CDR3 totals 14 residues. Germline CDR1 and CDR2: ENHRY and SYGVKD. This chain's CDR3 is CAISDGTGGGKLFF. The CDR3 DNA reads TGTGCCATCAGCGACGGGACAGGGGGAGGAAAACTGTTTTTT.

The chain joins TRBV7-6 to TRBJ2-2, with 11 bases identical to TRBD2. Trimming took 1 base from V and 4 from J; bases not matched to a gene: 11. Germline V gene sequence: CDR1 SGHVS, CDR2 FNYEAQ. This CDR3 spans 19 amino acids. The CDR3 sequence is CASSLDHAGTSGSTGELFF. For the CDR3, the DNA is TGTGCCAGCAGCTTAGATCATGCGGGGACTAGCGGTTCCACCGGGGAGCTGTTTTTT.

This chain links TRBV27 with TRBJ2-3, with D tentatively TRBD2 (6 bases). CDR3 length: 17 amino acids. Germline CDR1 and CDR2: MNHEY and SMNVEV (reference sequence). Between the trimmed V and J ends, which lost 5 bases and 5 bases, there was a span of 23 bases. The CDR3 DNA reads as TGTGCCAGCAGTACTAAGAGACAGTTCGACGGGGGAGATACGCAGTATTTT. It encodes CASSTKRQFDGGDTQYF.